This TCR beta chain emerged from a study of identical twins. The ends lost 4 bases at V and 0 bases at J; junction bases unmatched: 7. The CDR3 is 17 amino acids. The germline V gene encodes CDR1 KGHDR and CDR2 SFDVKD. Template switching added a universal primer site; cDNA carried unique molecular identifiers. One entry per CDR3 protein, called by TCRdb with MiXCR from the 5' RACE reads. The sample records 420,000 or so distinct CDR3 sequences, approximately 17% being singletons. Only healthy Caucasians were included as donors. The material sequenced was naive T cells sorted from blood. The source of this sequence is a man aged 50-59 years in good health. This chain uses TRBV24-1 with TRBJ2-3; TRBD2 aligns across 9 bases. The chain's CDR3 is CATSDPRLAASTDTQYF. The CDR3 DNA reads TGTGCCACCAGTGACCCTCGACTAGCGGCTAGCACAGATACGCAGTATTTT.